This is a list of T cell receptor beta chains from one sample in a study of cytomegalovirus exposure and HLA in healthy donors. Assay: immunoSEQ multiplex PCR; the TCRdb copy retains only in-frame clones and omits some. Seen here are under 200,000 clones, about 90% observed once, and the top ten hold approximately 3%. Specimen: PBMCs. These receptors originate from a woman between 18 and 29 years old in good health and CMV-seropositive. The CDR3 runs from the conserved cysteine through the conserved F or W. Each record gives: clone size, J gene, V gene, D gene, CDR3 protein, CDR3 DNA. A D gene is named only where the DNA matches it firmly. Only part of the rows carry a size: once, few, many, or a class if the clone is expanded.

size: NA; J: TRBJ2-7; V: TRBV9; D: NA; CDR3: CASSVGGSYEQYF; DNA: TGTGCCAGCAGCGTAGGCGGGTCCTACGAGCAGTACTTC
size: NA; J: TRBJ1-2; V: TRBV5-1; D: NA; CDR3: CASRAGDNYGYTF; DNA: TGCGCCAGCAGGGCAGGCGATAACTATGGCTACACCTTC
size: NA; J: TRBJ1-5; V: TRBV6-1; D: NA; CDR3: CASKQGINQPQHF; DNA: TGTGCCAGCAAACAGGGCATCAATCAGCCCCAGCATTTT
size: NA; J: TRBJ1-1; V: TRBV29-1; D: NA; CDR3: CSVSSGGLREAFF; DNA: TGCAGCGTTTCCTCAGGAGGGCTAAGGGAAGCTTTCTTT
size: NA; J: TRBJ1-2; V: TRBV28; D: NA; CDR3: CASSQTMTDGGGYTF; DNA: TGTGCCAGCAGCCAAACCATGACGGACGGGGGAGGCTACACCTTC
size: NA; J: TRBJ1-1; V: TRBV5-6; D: NA; CDR3: CASSPVGRGNTEAFF; DNA: TGTGCCAGCAGCCCCGTGGGCCGGGGGAACACTGAAGCTTTCTTT
size: NA; J: TRBJ2-3; V: TRBV7-6; D: TRBD2; CDR3: CASSLVGTREGTDTQYF; DNA: TGTGCCAGCAGCTTAGTAGGGACTAGAGAGGGCACAGATACGCAGTATTTT
size: NA; J: TRBJ2-3; V: TRBV6-1; D: TRBD1; CDR3: CASSARTGGATDTQYF; DNA: TGTGCCAGCAGTGCCCGGACAGGGGGCGCAACAGATACGCAGTATTTT
size: NA; J: TRBJ2-7; V: TRBV27; D: NA; CDR3: CASRRDSTYEQYF; DNA: TGTGCCAGCCGGAGGGACAGCACCTACGAGCAGTACTTC
size: NA; J: TRBJ2-3; V: TRBV15; D: TRBD2; CDR3: CATLSGGTDTQYF; DNA: TGTGCCACCCTGAGCGGGGGCACAGATACGCAGTATTTT
size: NA; J: TRBJ2-2; V: TRBV2; D: TRBD2; CDR3: CASRGGFNTGELFF; DNA: TGTGCCAGCAGGGGAGGGTTTAACACCGGGGAGCTGTTTTTT
size: NA; J: TRBJ1-2; V: TRBV14; D: NA; CDR3: CASSQEQGNGYTF; DNA: TGTGCCAGCAGCCAAGAACAGGGAAACGGCTACACCTTC
size: NA; J: TRBJ2-1; V: TRBV4-1; D: NA; CDR3: CASSQDGGTLYNEQFF; DNA: TGCGCCAGCAGCCAAGATGGGGGGACCCTCTACAATGAGCAGTTCTTC
size: NA; J: TRBJ2-6; V: TRBV5-1; D: NA; CDR3: CASSLLGGSGANVLTF; DNA: TGCGCCAGCAGCTTGTTGGGGGGCTCTGGGGCCAACGTCCTGACTTTC
size: NA; J: TRBJ2-3; V: TRBV28; D: NA; CDR3: CASTESADTQYF; DNA: TGTGCCAGCACGGAGAGTGCAGATACGCAGTATTTT
size: NA; J: TRBJ2-5; V: TRBV29-1; D: NA; CDR3: CSVERGTKETQYF; DNA: TGCAGCGTTGAAAGGGGGACCAAAGAGACCCAGTACTTC
size: NA; J: TRBJ2-5; V: TRBV6-1; D: NA; CDR3: CASSGQVWNQETQYF; DNA: TGTGCCAGCAGTGGACAGGTATGGAACCAAGAGACCCAGTACTTC
size: once; J: TRBJ1-6; V: TRBV5-4; D: NA; CDR3: CASSSRVGSPLHF; DNA: TGTGCCAGCAGCTCCAGGGTTGGATCACCCCTCCACTTT
size: NA; J: TRBJ1-1; V: TRBV2; D: NA; CDR3: CASSEGQSNTEAFF; DNA: TGTGCCAGCAGTGAAGGACAATCGAACACTGAAGCTTTCTTT
size: NA; J: TRBJ2-3; V: TRBV7-2; D: TRBD2; CDR3: CASSLAAGGDTQYF; DNA: TGTGCCAGCAGCTTAGCAGCGGGAGGGGATACGCAGTATTTT
size: NA; J: TRBJ2-1; V: TRBV6-1; D: TRBD1; CDR3: CASRMDRVYNEQFF; DNA: TGTGCCAGCAGGATGGACAGGGTCTACAATGAGCAGTTCTTC
size: NA; J: TRBJ2-1; V: TRBV19; D: NA; CDR3: CATSTDRSVGNEQFF; DNA: TGTGCCACCTCAACCGACAGGAGCGTAGGCAATGAGCAGTTCTTC
size: NA; J: TRBJ1-6; V: TRBV10-3; D: NA; CDR3: CATADGEGGGSPLHF; DNA: TGTGCCACCGCGGATGGGGAAGGAGGAGGATCACCCCTCCACTTT
size: NA; J: TRBJ1-6; V: TRBV5-1; D: TRBD1; CDR3: CATCHGQGHSPLHF; DNA: TGCGCCACATGCCACGGACAGGGACATTCACCCCTCCACTTT
size: NA; J: TRBJ1-4; V: TRBV10-3; D: NA; CDR3: CAISEGLEEKLFF; DNA: TGTGCCATCAGTGAGGGACTGGAGGAAAAACTGTTTTTT
size: NA; J: TRBJ2-2; V: TRBV2; D: NA; CDR3: CASSARVIPGELFF; DNA: TGTGCCAGCAGTGCCAGGGTGATTCCCGGGGAGCTGTTTTTT
size: NA; J: TRBJ2-1; V: TRBV2; D: TRBD1; CDR3: CASSLPRQGHYYNEQFF; DNA: TGTGCCAGCAGTCTACCTAGACAGGGACATTACTACAATGAGCAGTTCTTC
size: NA; J: TRBJ1-1; V: TRBV6-1; D: NA; CDR3: CASSEARGLRGTEAFF; DNA: TGTGCCAGCAGTGAAGCGAGGGGACTTCGGGGCACTGAAGCTTTCTTT
size: NA; J: TRBJ2-7; V: TRBV6-1; D: TRBD1; CDR3: CASSGLGGLGYEQYF; DNA: TGTGCCAGCAGTGGATTAGGGGGCTTGGGGTACGAGCAGTACTTC
size: NA; J: TRBJ1-6; V: TRBV6-5; D: NA; CDR3: CASSYKRNSPLHF; DNA: TGTGCCAGCAGTTACAAGCGGAATTCACCCCTCCACTTT
size: NA; J: TRBJ2-5; V: TRBV6-5; D: NA; CDR3: CASRPSGTLQETQYF; DNA: TGTGCCAGCAGACCTTCCGGGACACTTCAAGAGACCCAGTACTTC
size: NA; J: TRBJ1-1; V: TRBV5-4; D: NA; CDR3: CASSLPGQAAFEAFF; DNA: TGTGCCAGCAGCTTGCCAGGGCAGGCGGCCTTTGAAGCTTTCTTT
size: NA; J: TRBJ1-2; V: TRBV2; D: NA; CDR3: CASSDQFYGYTF; DNA: TGTGCCAGCAGTGACCAGTTCTATGGCTACACCTTC
size: NA; J: TRBJ2-3; V: TRBV4-2; D: TRBD2; CDR3: CASSQGSSGRTDTQYF; DNA: TGTGCCAGCAGCCAAGGATCTAGCGGGAGGACAGATACGCAGTATTTT
size: NA; J: TRBJ1-4; V: TRBV28; D: TRBD1; CDR3: CASSLDRVTNEKLFF; DNA: TGTGCCAGCAGTTTAGACAGGGTAACTAATGAAAAACTGTTTTTT
size: NA; J: TRBJ2-3; V: TRBV6-5; D: TRBD2; CDR3: CASSSSGGATDTQYF; DNA: TGTGCCAGCAGTTCCAGCGGGGGGGCCACAGATACGCAGTATTTT
size: NA; J: TRBJ1-1; V: TRBV18; D: NA; CDR3: CASSPVYLNTEAFF; DNA: TGTGCCAGCTCACCCGTCTACTTAAACACTGAAGCTTTCTTT
size: NA; J: TRBJ2-7; V: TRBV7-9; D: NA; CDR3: CASSLALRGFYEQYF; DNA: TGTGCCAGCAGCTTAGCGCTAAGGGGTTTCTACGAGCAGTACTTC
size: NA; J: TRBJ2-7; V: TRBV7-9; D: NA; CDR3: CASSLVLGEQYF; DNA: TGTGCCAGCAGCTTAGTACTTGGCGAGCAGTACTTC
size: NA; J: TRBJ2-7; V: TRBV4-2; D: TRBD1; CDR3: CASSQEDRGLVGEQYF; DNA: TGTGCCAGCAGCCAAGAGGACAGGGGGTTGGTAGGCGAGCAGTACTTC
size: NA; J: TRBJ2-7; V: TRBV29-1; D: TRBD1; CDR3: CSVVGDRAGPYEQYF; DNA: TGCAGCGTTGTGGGGGACAGGGCGGGACCCTACGAGCAGTACTTC
size: NA; J: TRBJ1-1; V: TRBV25-1; D: NA; CDR3: CASSERGYNTEAFF; DNA: TGTGCCAGCAGTGAAAGGGGGTACAACACTGAAGCTTTCTTT
size: once; J: TRBJ2-1; V: TRBV7-9; D: NA; CDR3: CASSVGGLEQFF; DNA: TGTGCCAGCAGCGTGGGGGGGCTTGAGCAGTTCTTC
size: NA; J: TRBJ1-2; V: TRBV9; D: NA; CDR3: CASSVGGGYGYTF; DNA: TGTGCCAGCAGCGTAGGGGGAGGCTATGGCTACACCTTC
size: once; J: TRBJ2-3; V: TRBV7-9; D: NA; CDR3: CASSSTGVNTQYF; DNA: TGTGCCAGCAGCTCAACCGGGGTAAATACGCAGTATTTT
size: NA; J: TRBJ2-7; V: TRBV4-1; D: NA; CDR3: CASSQDLGLPTYEQYF; DNA: TGCGCCAGCAGCCAAGATCTTGGGCTCCCCACCTACGAGCAGTACTTC
size: NA; J: TRBJ1-1; V: TRBV4-1; D: NA; CDR3: CASSQVTSGTEAFF; DNA: TGCGCCAGCAGCCAAGTCACAAGCGGCACTGAAGCTTTCTTT
size: once; J: TRBJ2-1; V: TRBV7-8; D: TRBD2; CDR3: CASSFAGGEQFF; DNA: TGTGCCAGCAGCTTTGCGGGAGGTGAGCAGTTCTTC
size: NA; J: TRBJ1-1; V: TRBV30; D: TRBD1; CDR3: CAGKTGGSTEAFF; DNA: TGTGCCGGAAAGACAGGGGGTAGCACTGAAGCTTTCTTT
size: NA; J: TRBJ2-2; V: TRBV7-7; D: TRBD2; CDR3: CASSLRLAANTGELFF; DNA: TGTGCCAGCAGCTTAAGACTAGCGGCGAACACCGGGGAGCTGTTTTTT
size: NA; J: TRBJ1-6; V: TRBV7-9; D: NA; CDR3: CASSLSPTSSPLHF; DNA: TGTGCCAGCAGCTTATCCCCCACGAGTTCACCCCTCCACTTT
size: once; J: TRBJ2-3; V: TRBV27; D: TRBD2; CDR3: CASSLRLAGLVDTQYF; DNA: TGTGCCAGCAGTTTAAGGCTAGCGGGACTTGTAGATACGCAGTATTTT
size: NA; J: TRBJ2-5; V: TRBV5-6; D: TRBD2; CDR3: CASSYGTSEQETQYF; DNA: TGTGCCAGCAGCTACGGGACTAGCGAGCAGGAGACCCAGTACTTC
size: NA; J: TRBJ1-2; V: TRBV28; D: NA; CDR3: CASSFGGGATYGYTF; DNA: TGTGCCAGCAGTTTTGGCGGTGGGGCCACCTATGGCTACACCTTC